These 31 T cell receptor beta chains were sequenced from one sample in a study of cytomegalovirus exposure and HLA in healthy donors (dated by TCRdb to the late 2010s). The library was built by means of the immunoSEQ multiplex PCR assay. For the multiplex PCR, a mixture combining 60 forward primers for TCR Vbeta segments and 13 reverse primers for TCR Jbeta segments was used. Sourced from immuneACCESS, this table was stored by TCRdb with only in-frame sequences that have V and J called. A share of the clones is absent; for the studies checked, an unresolved V gene accounts for under half, and the remainder has no known explanation. The sample table holds 150,000 to 200,000 clones, of which 75% to 90% were seen once. The ten largest account for 7.5% to 10% of the sample. The sample was PBMCs. The receptor source for this set is a man aged 18 to 29 in good health and CMV-seropositive.

The chain recombines TRBV25-1 with TRBJ1-2; D is possibly TRBD1 (6 bases). In germline, CDR1 is MGHDK, CDR2 SYGVNS. Trimming removed 7 bases at V and 6 bases at J, with 12 bases between. CDR3 size: 12 residues. This CDR3 is CASIDRTHGYTF. CDR3 nucleotides: TGTGCCAGCATCGACAGGACCCATGGCTACACCTTC.

V and J are TRBV7-9 and TRBJ1-5; no clear D. V was trimmed by 5 bases and J by 2 bases, leaving 19 bases between them. The CDR3 contains 17 residues. Germline values: CDR1 SEHNR, CDR2 FQNEAQ (reference sequence). The CDR3 region is CASSRTSPGSGNQPQHF. The CDR3 DNA reads as TGTGCCAGCAGCCGAACATCTCCGGGGTCGGGCAATCAGCCCCAGCATTTT.

This clone was detected once. V is TRBV19 and J is TRBJ2-1; 8 bases are a match to TRBD2. Per the germline V gene, CDR1 is LNHDA and CDR2 is SQIVND (reference sequence). The CDR3 has 15 residues. V lost 1 base, J lost 6 bases, and 5 bases stayed unmatched. CDR3 nucleotides: TGTGCCAGTAGTATAGCGGGGGGGGCGTCCAATGAGCAGTTCTTC. This translates into CASSIAGGASNEQFF.

CDR3 residues: CASSLVGGRLYEQYF. The CDR3 DNA reads TGTGCCAGCAGCTTAGTAGGGGGCCGGCTTTACGAGCAGTACTTC. V is TRBV7-9 and J is TRBJ2-5; 7 bases are a match to TRBD1. The J call may not be correct, given that the DNA end is closer to TRBJ2-7. Looked up from germline, CDR1 is SEHNR and CDR2 is FQNEAQ (reference sequence). The CDR3 runs to 15 residues.

This sequence joins TRBV15 and TRBJ1-4; D is ambiguous. V gave up 0 bases and J gave up 10 bases, with 12 bases separating them. The germline V gene encodes CDR1 LNHNV and CDR2 YYDKDF (reference sequence). The CDR3 covers 14 residues. This CDR3 is CATSRDEAVRKLFF. CDR3 sequence (DNA): TGTGCCACCAGCAGAGATGAGGCAGTGAGAAAACTGTTTTTT. Full variable domain (missing parts from reference TRBV15 and TRBJ1-4): DAMVIQNPRYQVTQFGKPVTLSCSQTLNHNVMYWYQQKSSQAPKLLFHYYDKDFNNEADTPDNFQSRRPNTSFCFLDIRSPGLGDTAMYLCATSRDEAVRKLFFGSGTQLSVL.

The J gene is TRBJ1-1, the V gene TRBV11-2; perhaps TRBD1 as D (5 bases). Trimming left V 0 bases short and J 3 bases short, with 11 bases between. This CDR3 spans 15 amino acids. CDR1 SGHAT and CDR2 FQNNGV come from the germline V gene. This CDR3 reads CASSLERGYYTEAFF. In DNA, the CDR3 is TGTGCCAGCAGCTTAGAACGGGGGTACTACACTGAAGCTTTCTTT.

The chain recombines TRBV2 with TRBJ1-1; 7 positions match TRBD1. CDR1 SNHLY and CDR2 FYNNEI come from the germline V gene. V shed 5 bases, J shed 2 bases, and the junction held 2 bases outside the gene matches. The CDR3 is made up of 13 amino acids. The DNA of the CDR3 is TGTGCCAGCAGTTACAGGGGTAACACTGAAGCTTTCTTT. Its translation: CASSYRGNTEAFF.

This chain links TRBV2 with TRBJ2-1; perhaps TRBD2 as D (5 bases). CDR1 is SNHLY, CDR2 FYNNEI, per germline. The CDR3 is 15 residues long. Trimming took off 2 bases at V and 7 bases at J, with 15 bases between the two ends. The CDR3 loop is CASSERPDLTNEQFF. DNA for the CDR3: TGTGCCAGCAGTGAAAGGCCGGACTTGACAAATGAGCAGTTCTTC.

This clone was seen a single time. The V and J genes are TRBV11-2 and TRBJ1-2; weak D call: TRBD1 (5 bases). V was cut by 5 bases and J by 8 bases, with 18 bases left in between. Germline lookup yields CDR1 SGHAT and CDR2 FQNNGV. The CDR3 contains 14 residues. The DNA of the CDR3 is TGTGCCAGCAGCAAAGGGACCGCCCGGGAGGGCTACACCTTC. Translating it yields CASSKGTAREGYTF.

CDR3 sequence reads: CASRLADPTGVNQPQHF. The CDR3, as DNA: TGTGCAAGTCGCTTAGCTGATCCGACAGGGGTCAATCAGCCCCAGCATTTT. The chain combines TRBV12-2 with TRBJ1-5; the table names TRBD1, a call not compared with the DNA. TRBV12-2 is recorded as a pseudogene. CDR3 length equals 17 residues.

The CDR3 loop is CASSPGTDTQYF. CDR3 coding DNA: TGCGCCAGCAGCCCCGGCACAGATACGCAGTATTTT. This sequence joins TRBV5-1 and TRBJ2-3; D remains ambiguous. V was cut by 4 bases and J by 1 base, with 4 bases left in between. The CDR3 consists of 12 residues. Germline CDR1 SGHRS, CDR2 YFSETQ.

The rearrangement links TRBV5-4 to TRBJ2-2; D perhaps matches TRBD1 (5 bases). The CDR3 is made up of 15 amino acids. Trimming pared 0 bases from V and 6 bases from J, leaving 12 bases between. Per germline, CDR1 SGHNT and CDR2 YYREEE (reference sequence). CDR3 in amino acids: CASSLVRTGAGELFF. The CDR3 nucleotides read TGTGCCAGCAGCTTGGTTAGAACAGGCGCCGGGGAGCTGTTTTTT.

This chain connects TRBV10-2 to TRBJ2-5; D might be TRBD1 (6 bases). The end of the DNA aligns better with TRBJ2-7, so the J call may be wrong. The germline CDR1 and CDR2 sequences are WSHSY and SAAADI. The CDR3 runs to 14 residues. The CDR3, as DNA: TGCGCCAGCAGTGAATTCAGGGGTCTCTACGAGCAGTACTTC. It specifies CASSEFRGLYEQYF.

The V and J genes are TRBV30 and TRBJ1-6; no clear D gene. Germline V CDR1 and CDR2: GTSNPN, SVGIG (reference sequence). The CDR3 length is 15 residues. Trimming shortened V by 3 bases and J by 0 bases, and 9 bases separated the two germline ends. CDR3 DNA: TGTGCCTGGAGAGACGGGAGCTCCTATAATTCACCCCTCCACTTT. Protein product: CAWRDGSSYNSPLHF.

This chain uses TRBV27 with TRBJ2-7, with a weak D call TRBD2 (7 bases). The CDR3 contains 15 residues. Trimming removed 1 base at V and 3 bases at J, with 13 bases between. Germline values: CDR1 MNHEY, CDR2 SMNVEV (reference sequence). As DNA, the CDR3 is TGTGCCAGCAGTTTATATCCAGGGGACTACTACGAGCAGTACTTC. Protein sequence: CASSLYPGDYYEQYF.

J is TRBJ1-1 and V is TRBV18, with a weak D call TRBD1 (5 bases). Germline V gene data show CDR1 as KGHSH and CDR2 as LQKENI. V lost 5 bases to trimming and J lost 1 base, with 14 bases between them. The CDR3 length is 15 residues. The CDR3 DNA follows: TGTGCCAGCTCAGTAACTCAGGGCTGGAACACTGAAGCTTTCTTT. This sequence encodes CASSVTQGWNTEAFF. The whole variable domain, remainder taken from reference TRBV18 and TRBJ1-1, is NAGVMQNPRHLVRRRGQEARLRCSPMKGHSHVYWYRQLPEEGLKFMVYLQKENIIDESGMPKERFSAEFPKEGPSILRIQQVVRGDSAAYFCASSVTQGWNTEAFFGQGTRLTVV.

V and J are TRBV4-1 and TRBJ2-2; TRBD2 matches at 9 bases. The ends lost 0 bases at V and 0 bases at J; junction bases unmatched: 8. Germline assignment: CDR1 MGHRA and CDR2 YSYEKL. The CDR3 sequence is 19 residues long. The CDR3 loop is CASSQDGASGVANTGELFF. The CDR3 coding sequence is TGCGCCAGCAGCCAAGATGGGGCTAGCGGGGTTGCGAACACCGGGGAGCTGTTTTTT.

This chain uses TRBV9 with TRBJ2-2; D is ambiguous. V was trimmed by 5 bases and J by 8 bases, leaving 10 bases between them. Germline values: CDR1 SGDLS, CDR2 YYNGEE. The CDR3 length is 12 residues. CDR3 sequence reads: CASSIVRGELFF. CDR3 nucleotide sequence: TGTGCCAGCAGTATCGTCCGGGGGGAGCTGTTTTTT.

The chain combines TRBV10-2 with TRBJ2-3, with D possibly TRBD2 on 6 matching bases. The CDR3 is made up of 15 amino acids. Germline values: CDR1 WSHSY, CDR2 SAAADI. With 3 bases removed from V and 4 bases from J, the gap between germline ends came to 14 bases. The CDR3 reads CASSDIGGSADTQYF. In nucleotides, the CDR3 is TGCGCCAGCAGTGACATCGGGGGTTCGGCAGATACGCAGTATTTT.

The chain combines TRBV29-1 with TRBJ2-3; 8 bases align to TRBD2. This CDR3 spans 14 amino acids. Trimming removed 3 bases from V and 7 bases from J; junction bases left unmatched: 9. The germline V gene has CDR1 SQVTM and CDR2 ANQGSEA. CDR3 protein: CSVEFAGGPYTQYF. CDR3 nucleotides: TGCAGCGTTGAGTTTGCGGGGGGACCTTATACGCAGTATTTT.

CDR3 sequence: CASSPPGRRTDTQYF. The CDR3 bases are TGTGCCAGCAGTCCCCCGGGTCGTCGCACAGATACGCAGTATTTT. The chain recombines TRBV6-6 with TRBJ2-3, with D unresolved. The V gene lost 5 bases and the J gene lost 1 base, with 13 bases spanning the gap. The CDR3 extends over 15 amino acids. Germline V gives CDR1 MNHNY, CDR2 SVGAGI (reference sequence).

The V and J genes are TRBV27 and TRBJ2-5; D ambiguous. The CDR3 is made up of 11 amino acids. Germline loops: CDR1 MNHEY, CDR2 SMNVEV (reference sequence). The V and J ends lost 5 bases and 7 bases respectively, with 8 bases between them. The CDR3 reads CASSPPRTQYF. The CDR3, as DNA: TGTGCCAGCAGTCCCCCCCGGACCCAGTACTTC.

V is TRBV21-1 and J is TRBJ2-7; the DNA was not compared with TRBD2, the D call given in the table. TRBV21-1 is a pseudogene. This CDR3 is 17 amino acids long. The CDR3 DNA follows: TGTGCCAGCAGCCCCGGGACTAGCGGGGGGAAGGCCTACGAGCAGTACTTC. Translating gives CASSPGTSGGKAYEQYF.

CDR3: CASADVTGTANQPQHF. DNA for the CDR3: TGCGCCAGCGCCGATGTTACCGGGACAGCAAATCAGCCCCAGCATTTT. The gene calls are TRBV4-1 and TRBJ1-5, with 7 positions matching TRBD1. The germline V gene encodes CDR1 MGHRA and CDR2 YSYEKL. The CDR3 is made up of 16 amino acids. The V and J ends lost 8 bases and 4 bases, in that order; junction bases with no gene match: 14.

The chain has TRBV21-1 and TRBJ2-7; TRBD2 is taken as the D call from the table, unchecked against the DNA. TRBV21-1 is recorded as a pseudogene. CDR3 length equals 15 residues. CDR3 amino acids: CASSHRDFTIYEQYF. For the CDR3, the DNA is TGTGCCAGCAGCCACCGGGACTTTACAATTTACGAGCAGTACTTC.

The CDR3 region is CASSSGQGYEQYF. For the CDR3, the DNA is TGCGCCAGCAGCTCGGGACAGGGTTACGAGCAGTACTTC. The chain is built from TRBV5-1 and TRBJ2-7, with 9 bases fitting TRBD1. This CDR3 is built from 13 residues. The J segment lost 4 bases and the V segment lost 3 bases, leaving 2 bases of the junction unmatched. CDR1 is SGHRS, CDR2 YFSETQ, per germline.

The chain combines TRBV7-5 with TRBJ1-2; TRBD1 is the table's D call, not checked against the DNA. TRBV7-5 is a pseudogene locus. CDR3 length equals 11 residues. The CDR3 DNA reads TGTGCCAGAAGCTTATCCAGGCTTTACACCTTC. Amino acids: CARSLSRLYTF.

The chain combines TRBV2 with TRBJ1-1, with TRBD1 identical over 7 bases. The CDR3 consists of 14 residues. Germline lookup yields CDR1 SNHLY and CDR2 FYNNEI. The V segment lost 4 bases and the J segment 4 bases; nucleotides outside the gene matches: 6. CDR3 region: CASSAGTVRTEAFF. The DNA for the CDR3 is TGTGCCAGCAGTGCCGGGACAGTTCGCACTGAAGCTTTCTTT.

The chain joins TRBV5-6 to TRBJ2-3, with 10 bases lining up with TRBD2. V lost 1 base and J lost 5; bases outside the gene matches: 7. Germline V CDR1 and CDR2: SGHDT, YYEEEE. CDR3 length equals 16 residues. CDR3 sequence (DNA): TGTGCCAGCAGCTTGACTAGCGGGGTGAAAGGAGATACGCAGTATTTT. Its protein is CASSLTSGVKGDTQYF.

The CDR3 loop reads CSVYRGSGELFF. The DNA for the CDR3 is TGCAGCGTTTACAGGGGAAGCGGGGAGCTGTTTTTT. The chain employs TRBV29-1 and TRBJ2-2; TRBD1 matches at 7 bases. V was clipped by 5 bases and J by 7 bases; unmatched bases: 4. The germline V gene encodes CDR1 SQVTM and CDR2 ANQGSEA. The CDR3 runs to 12 residues.

The chain employs TRBV5-6 and TRBJ2-7; D uncertain. V was pared by 4 bases and J by 2 bases, with 7 bases between. The CDR3 covers 12 residues. Per the germline V gene, CDR1 is SGHDT and CDR2 is YYEEEE. CDR3 nucleotide sequence: TGTGCCAGCAGCCACCGAGCCTACGAGCAGTACTTC. It translates to CASSHRAYEQYF.